This T cell receptor (beta chain) was observed in a study of human T cells and chemical hapten exposure. Study-wide results and caveats: Each of the donors had alopecia, so their immune responses may not resemble those of healthy people.

MiXCR was run by TCRdb on the RACE reads, yielding one entry per CDR3 protein. The sample has over 300,000 distinct CDR3 sequences, 5.1% seen once. As for this clonotype: Its antigen remains unknown.

Time point meaning: pre-sensitization, week 0. The treatment is: therapeutic diphenylcyclopropenone sensitization with weekly scalp DPC. Donation of samples came from alopecia patients who were 18 to 70 years old and suitable for DPC. The authors' total RNA extraction used unfractionated whole blood. V was pared by 5 bases and J by 4 bases, with 19 bases between. Germline loops: CDR1 SEHNR, CDR2 FQNEAQ (reference sequence). This CDR3 region has 16 residues. The material sequenced was whole blood, taken in connection with sensitization to the hapten diphenylcyclopropenone (DPC). The chain combines TRBV7-9 with TRBJ2-3, with D possibly matching TRBD2 (5 bases). The TCR was taken from a woman aged 45-65 years with alopecia areata. Some clones in this sample may be carry-over from other donors' samples. CDR3 nucleotides: TGTGCCAGCAGCCTACCGGGATTGGATGAGCCAGATACGCAGTATTTT. As protein: CASSLPGLDEPDTQYF.